The entry below describes one T cell receptor (beta chain). Its antigen is as yet unknown. These data originate in a study of shared clonotypes between healthy human individuals. The assay was run at deep level. The method was immunoSEQ multiplex PCR; TCRdb's version includes in-frame clones alone and lacks a portion of them. The data hold under 2.5 million clones, with around 93% observed a single time. Whole-study results and caveats: Sharing across four donors was seen in 5% to 5.5% of naive CD4 clonotypes.

Deletions cut 3 bases from V and 0 bases from J, with 12 bases between. The CDR3 sequence is 16 residues long. Germline V gives CDR1 LNHDA, CDR2 SQIVND (reference sequence). The study drew all its donors from Caucasian adults living in Nashville, Tennessee. The V call is TRBV19, the J call TRBJ2-4; TRBD2 is a possible D gene (6 bases). This TCR derives from a man in his late teens or twenties in good health. Some clones in this sample may be carry-over from other donors' samples. The sample was naive CD4+ T cells from PBMCs. Indicated subset: CD45RA+ positively selected. CDR3 region: CASSIGRNLAKNIQYF. The CDR3 region has the DNA TGTGCCAGTAGTATCGGGAGAAACCTAGCCAAAAACATTCAGTACTTC.